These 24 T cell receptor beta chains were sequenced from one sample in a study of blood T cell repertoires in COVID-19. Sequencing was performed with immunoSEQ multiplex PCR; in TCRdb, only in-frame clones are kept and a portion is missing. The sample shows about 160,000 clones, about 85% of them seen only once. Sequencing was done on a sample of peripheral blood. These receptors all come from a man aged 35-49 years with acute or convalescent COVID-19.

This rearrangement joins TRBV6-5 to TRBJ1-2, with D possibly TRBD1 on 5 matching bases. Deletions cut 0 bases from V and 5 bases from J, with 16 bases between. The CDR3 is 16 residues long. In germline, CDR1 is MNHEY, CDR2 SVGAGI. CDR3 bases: TGTGCCAGCAGTTACTCGATAGGGCAGGGTCTATATGGCTACACCTTC. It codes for CASSYSIGQGLYGYTF.

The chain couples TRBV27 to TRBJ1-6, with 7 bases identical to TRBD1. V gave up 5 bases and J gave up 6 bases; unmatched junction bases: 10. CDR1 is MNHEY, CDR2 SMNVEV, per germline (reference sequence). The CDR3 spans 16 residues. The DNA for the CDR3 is TGTGCCAGCAGTAGCCGGGACAGAGCTCTTAATTCACCCCTCCACTTT. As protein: CASSSRDRALNSPLHF.

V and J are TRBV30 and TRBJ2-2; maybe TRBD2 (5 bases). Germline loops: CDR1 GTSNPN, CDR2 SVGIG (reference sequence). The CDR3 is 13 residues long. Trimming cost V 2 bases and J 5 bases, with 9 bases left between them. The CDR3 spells CAWSREGTGELFF. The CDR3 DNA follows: TGTGCCTGGAGTAGAGAGGGTACCGGGGAGCTGTTTTTT.

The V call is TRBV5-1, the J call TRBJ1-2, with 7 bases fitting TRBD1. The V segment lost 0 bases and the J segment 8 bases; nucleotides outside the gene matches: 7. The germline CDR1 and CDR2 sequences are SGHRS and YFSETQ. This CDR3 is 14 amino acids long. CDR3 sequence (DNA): TGCGCCAGCAGCTTGGAAGACAGGGCCCTCGGCTACACCTTC. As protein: CASSLEDRALGYTF.

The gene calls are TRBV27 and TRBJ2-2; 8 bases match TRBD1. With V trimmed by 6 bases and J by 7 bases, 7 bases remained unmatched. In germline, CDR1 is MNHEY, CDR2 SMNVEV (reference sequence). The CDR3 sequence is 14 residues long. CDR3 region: CASSSGQASGELFF. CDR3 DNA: TGTGCCAGCAGCTCGGGACAGGCCAGCGGGGAGCTGTTTTTT.

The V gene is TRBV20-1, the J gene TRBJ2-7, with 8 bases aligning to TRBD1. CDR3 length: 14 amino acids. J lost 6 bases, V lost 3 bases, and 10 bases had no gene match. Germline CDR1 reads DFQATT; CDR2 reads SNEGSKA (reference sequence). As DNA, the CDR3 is TGCAGTGCTAGTCGTCGGCAGGGGGCCGGCGAGCAGTACTTC. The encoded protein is CSASRRQGAGEQYF.

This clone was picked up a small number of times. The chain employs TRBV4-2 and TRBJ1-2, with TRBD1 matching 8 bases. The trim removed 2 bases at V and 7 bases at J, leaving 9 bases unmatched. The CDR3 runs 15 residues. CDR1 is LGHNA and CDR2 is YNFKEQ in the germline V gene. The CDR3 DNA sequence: TGTGCCAGCAGCCAACCTGGACAGGGTAATCGTGGCTACACCTTC. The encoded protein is CASSQPGQGNRGYTF.

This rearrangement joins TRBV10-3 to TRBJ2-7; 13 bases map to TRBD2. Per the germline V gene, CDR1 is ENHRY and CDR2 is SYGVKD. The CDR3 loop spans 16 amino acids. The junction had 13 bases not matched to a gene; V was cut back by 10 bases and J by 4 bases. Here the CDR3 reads CATFRTSGGTQYEQYF. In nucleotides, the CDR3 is TGTGCCACCTTCCGGACTAGCGGGGGTACCCAATACGAGCAGTACTTC.

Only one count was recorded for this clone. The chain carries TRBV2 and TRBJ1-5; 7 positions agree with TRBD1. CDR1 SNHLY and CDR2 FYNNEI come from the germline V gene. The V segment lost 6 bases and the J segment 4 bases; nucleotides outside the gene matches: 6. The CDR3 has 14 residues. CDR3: CASSDRVQNQPQHF. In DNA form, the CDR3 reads TGTGCCAGCAGCGACAGGGTACAAAATCAGCCCCAGCATTTT.

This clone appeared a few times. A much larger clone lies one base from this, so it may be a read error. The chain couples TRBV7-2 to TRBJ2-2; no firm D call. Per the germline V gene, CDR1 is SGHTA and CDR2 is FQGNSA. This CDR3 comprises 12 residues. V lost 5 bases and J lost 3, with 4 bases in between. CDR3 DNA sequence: TGTGCCAGCAGCCCCGACACCGGGGAGCTGTTTTTT. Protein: CASSPDTGELFF.

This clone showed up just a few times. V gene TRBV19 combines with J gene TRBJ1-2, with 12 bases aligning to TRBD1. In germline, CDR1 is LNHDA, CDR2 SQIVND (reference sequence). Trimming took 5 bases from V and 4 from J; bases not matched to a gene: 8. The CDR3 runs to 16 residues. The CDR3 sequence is CASSGRDRGRVYGYTF. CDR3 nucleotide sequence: TGTGCCAGTAGTGGAAGGGACAGGGGGCGAGTCTATGGCTACACCTTC.

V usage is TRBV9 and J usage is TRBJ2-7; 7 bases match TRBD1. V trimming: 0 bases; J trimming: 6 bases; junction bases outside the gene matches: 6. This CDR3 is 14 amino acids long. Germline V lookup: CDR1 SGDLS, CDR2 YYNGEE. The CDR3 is CASSVGQGGVEQYF. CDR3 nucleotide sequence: TGTGCCAGCAGCGTAGGACAGGGTGGGGTCGAGCAGTACTTC.

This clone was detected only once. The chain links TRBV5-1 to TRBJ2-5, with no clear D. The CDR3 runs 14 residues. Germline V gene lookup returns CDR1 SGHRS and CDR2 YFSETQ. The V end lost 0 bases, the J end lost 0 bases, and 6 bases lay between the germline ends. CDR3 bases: TGCGCCAGCAGCTTGGGGGCTAACCAAGAGACCCAGTACTTC. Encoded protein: CASSLGANQETQYF.

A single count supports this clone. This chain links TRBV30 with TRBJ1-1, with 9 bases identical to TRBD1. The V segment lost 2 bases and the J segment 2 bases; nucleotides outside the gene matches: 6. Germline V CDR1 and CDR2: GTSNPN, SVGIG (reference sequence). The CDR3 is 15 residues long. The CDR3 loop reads CAWSIGQGRNTEAFF. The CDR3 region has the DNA TGTGCCTGGAGTATCGGACAGGGGCGCAACACTGAAGCTTTCTTT.

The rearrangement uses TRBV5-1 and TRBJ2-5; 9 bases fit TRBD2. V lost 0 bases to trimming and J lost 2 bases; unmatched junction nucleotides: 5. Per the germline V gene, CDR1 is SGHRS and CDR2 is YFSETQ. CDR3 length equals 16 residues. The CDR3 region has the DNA TGCGCCAGCAGCTTGGGGGGGCTAGCGGGGCAAGAGACCCAGTACTTC. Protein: CASSLGGLAGQETQYF.

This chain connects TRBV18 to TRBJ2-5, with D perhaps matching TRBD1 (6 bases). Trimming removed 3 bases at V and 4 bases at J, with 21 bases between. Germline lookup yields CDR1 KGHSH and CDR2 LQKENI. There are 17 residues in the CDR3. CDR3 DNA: TGTGCCAGCTCACCTATCAACCCAAGGACAGCCCCAGAGACCCAGTACTTC. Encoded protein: CASSPINPRTAPETQYF.

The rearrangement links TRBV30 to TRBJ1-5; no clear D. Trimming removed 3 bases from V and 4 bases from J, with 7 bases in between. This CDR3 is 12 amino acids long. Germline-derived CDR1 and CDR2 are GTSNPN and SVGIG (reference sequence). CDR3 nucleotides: TGTGCCTGGAGCCGTAATAATCAGCCCCAGCATTTT. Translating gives CAWSRNNQPQHF.

The CDR3 loop reads CASSPQTGNTGELFF. The DNA for the CDR3 is TGTGCCAGCAGTCCGCAGACAGGGAACACCGGGGAGCTGTTTTTT. The chain carries TRBV2 and TRBJ2-2; tentative D call: TRBD1 (6 bases). Per germline, CDR1 SNHLY and CDR2 FYNNEI. Deletions cut 5 bases from V and 1 base from J, with 11 bases between. CDR3 length: 15 residues. Full variable domain (outside the CDR3, taken from reference TRBV2 and TRBJ2-2): EPEVTQTPSHQVTQMGQEVILRCVPISNHLYFYWYRQILGQKVEFLVSFYNNEISEKSEIFDDQFSVERPDGSNFTLKIRSTKLEDSAMYFCASSPQTGNTGELFFGEGSRLTVL.

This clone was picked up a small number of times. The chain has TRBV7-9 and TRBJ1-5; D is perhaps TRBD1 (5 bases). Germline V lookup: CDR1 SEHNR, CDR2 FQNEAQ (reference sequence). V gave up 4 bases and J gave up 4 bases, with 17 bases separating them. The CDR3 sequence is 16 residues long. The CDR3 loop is CASSSGTKKGNQPQHF. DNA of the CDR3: TGTGCCAGCAGCTCCGGGACTAAAAAGGGAAATCAGCCCCAGCATTTT.

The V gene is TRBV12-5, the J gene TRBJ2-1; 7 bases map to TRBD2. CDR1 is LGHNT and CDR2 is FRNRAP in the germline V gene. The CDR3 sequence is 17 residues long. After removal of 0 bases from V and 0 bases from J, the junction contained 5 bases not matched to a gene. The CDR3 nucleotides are TGTGCTAGTGGTTTGGTACTGGGCGGGGGCTCCTACAATGAGCAGTTCTTC. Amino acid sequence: CASGLVLGGGSYNEQFF.

CDR3 amino acids: CASRTSGGIDTQYF. CDR3 in DNA: TGTGCCAGCAGGACTAGCGGGGGGATCGATACGCAGTATTTT. This chain uses TRBV11-1 with TRBJ2-3, with TRBD2 matching over 13 bases. The length of the CDR3 is 14 residues. The germline gives CDR1 SGHAT, CDR2 FQDESV (reference sequence). Trimming at V came to 6 bases and at J to 6 bases, leaving 3 bases not matched to a gene.

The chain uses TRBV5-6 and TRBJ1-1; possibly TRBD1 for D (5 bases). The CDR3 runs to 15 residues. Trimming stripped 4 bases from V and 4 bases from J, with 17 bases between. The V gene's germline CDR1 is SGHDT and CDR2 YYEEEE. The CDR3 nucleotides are TGTGCCAGCAGCCCCGTGGGGGGGGGTCGCACTGAAGCTTTCTTT. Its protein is CASSPVGGGRTEAFF.

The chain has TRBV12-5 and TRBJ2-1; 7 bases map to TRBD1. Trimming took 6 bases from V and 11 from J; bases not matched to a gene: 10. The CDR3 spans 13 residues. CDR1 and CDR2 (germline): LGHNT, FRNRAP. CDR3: CASGPPDRAKQFF. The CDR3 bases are TGTGCTAGTGGCCCCCCAGACAGGGCGAAGCAGTTCTTC.

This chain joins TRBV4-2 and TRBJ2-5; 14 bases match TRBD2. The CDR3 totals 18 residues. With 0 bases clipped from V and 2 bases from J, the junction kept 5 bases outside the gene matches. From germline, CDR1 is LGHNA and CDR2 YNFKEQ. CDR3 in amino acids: CASSQDTRLAGGQETQYF. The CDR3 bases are TGTGCCAGCAGCCAAGATACCCGACTAGCGGGGGGGCAAGAGACCCAGTACTTC.